This T cell receptor beta chain was retrieved from a study of T cells after posttransplantation cyclophosphamide (dated by TCRdb to 2016 to 2017). For context, the study as a whole: Using TRB sequencing, the study followed how the T cell repertoire rebuilt after myeloablative bone marrow transplantation with posttransplantation cyclophosphamide given as GVHD prophylaxis. Samples from some 33 PTCy-treated patients and fewer than 20 related bone marrow donors of those patients were subjected to antigen receptor sequencing. TRA and TRB clonality were tightly correlated in several samples, so subsequent TCR analyses focused on TRB only. Public TRB sequences were compared against a database of over 3,000 sequences linked to responses to pathogens, tumor antigens, self-antigens and alloantigens. Blood from every one of the approximately 30 PTCy patients who had 1-year posttransplant specimens underwent TRB sequencing. Up to 3 additional blood samples from 2 to 5.2 years after transplant were also TRB-sequenced in 3 patients, as was pretransplant blood from 4 patients.

Study-wide conclusions, independent of this receptor: Donor-recipient similarity was low at 1-2 months but rose over the first year, and later blood repertoires were often dominated by donor CD8+ memory clones. The TRB repertoires of T cells infiltrating skin or the GI tract showed only limited overlap with the TRB repertoires found in blood. Across about 40 patients, TRB clonality was highly associated with recipient CMV seropositivity and CMV reactivation, and diversity in PTCy patients was similar to diversity in CNI/methotrexate controls.

About this clone: Which antigen it targets is not known. No qualities accompany the bases; no much larger clone lies one base away.

Per the germline V gene, MNHEY is the CDR1 and SVGAGI is the CDR2. From cysteine to phenylalanine, the CDR3 is 14 amino acids long. The DNA shown is the 42-base CDR3, in frame from base 1. Relative to germline, V is 2 bases shorter and J is 1 base shorter, with 9 bases between their ends. Viable CD3+CD4+ or CD3+CD8+ cells that were CCR7+CD45RA+CD45RO-CD95-CD27+CD28+ were defined as naive T cells. On the day of marrow donation, related bone marrow donors gave peripheral blood samples. Peripheral blood and bone marrow mononuclear cells were isolated by Ficoll-Hypaque density centrifugation and were cryopreserved. CD4+ and CD8+ T cells, including naive and memory subsets, were sorted by FACS on a FACSAria II. TRB sequencing used genomic DNA with the immunoSEQ assay at survey resolution or the hsTCRB kit. The study's processing was this. The immunoSEQ software handled initial read processing, and the LymphoSeq R package was used for repertoire analyses. Clonality was calculated as 1 minus normalized Shannon entropy, and the Gini coefficient was also calculated for each TRB dataset. To infer phenotypes in unsorted samples, TRB sequences from sorted subsets of the recipient or donor were mapped onto unsorted samples from the same recipient. Drawn from immuneACCESS, this table holds only the in-frame rearrangements with V and J called that TCRdb kept. Clones are partly lost; checked studies trace under half to an unresolved V gene and leave the rest unexplained. V and J calls and clone size are copied from that table; D and trimming were computed from the DNA. Recorded for this sample are over 15,000 clones; about 95% of them occurred a single time. The top ten constitute 0.25% to 0.3% of the sample.

This clonotype was sampled from a woman aged 45 to 65 in good health and a related stem cell transplant donor. The sample consisted of naive CD4+ T cells sorted from blood. This sequence uses TRBV6-5 and TRBJ2-7, and perhaps TRBD1 as D gene, on 5 matching bases. The CDR3 amino acid sequence is: CASSYGADSYEQYF. The sequenced DNA: TGTGCCAGCAGTTACGGGGCAGATTCCTACGAGCAGTACTTC.